This T cell receptor (beta chain) was sequenced in a study of human T cells and chemical hapten exposure. Regarding this clonotype: Its antigen is undetermined.

Time point described: patch test 1, 2 weeks after DPC sensitization. Treatment of the sample: therapeutic diphenylcyclopropenone sensitization with weekly scalp DPC. The template was total RNA from unfractionated whole blood. TCRdb re-called the RACE reads through MiXCR, storing one row per CDR3 protein. The table lists fewer than 200,000 distinct CDR3 sequences, around 22% of them singletons. The CDR3 is 11 residues long. The V gene's germline CDR1 is SNHLY and CDR2 FYNNEI. V was clipped by 4 bases and J by 6 bases, with 7 bases between them. Study results and limitations: Expanded TCRs made up significantly more big CDR3 similarity clusters than controls did.

The sequenced sample was whole blood, obtained in connection with sensitization to the hapten diphenylcyclopropenone (DPC). The receptor comes from a woman between 50 and 59 years old with alopecia areata. Some clones in this sample may be carry-over from other donors' samples. This rearrangement joins TRBV2 to TRBJ2-7, with D unclear. The CDR3 DNA reads as TGTGCCAGCAGTGGCGCTAGCGAGCAGTACTTC. This sequence encodes CASSGASEQYF.